This T cell receptor beta chain was sequenced in a study of molecular identifiers for immune sequencing clone quantification. General observations from the study: Jurkat TCR RNA from one cell was spiked into about a million naive cells, and it was reportedly detectable there.

Regarding this clonotype: Its antigen is currently unknown. The conserved phenylalanine or tryptophan is not found at the CDR3 terminus, so this likely reflects a read error.

This CDR3 has 14 residues. CDR1 is LNHNV, CDR2 YYDKDF, per germline (reference sequence). The V end was cut by 6 bases, the J end by 7 bases, with 13 bases between. TCRdb independently ran MiXCR on the PCR reads; one entry per CDR3 protein. Of some 650,000 distinct CDR3 sequences in the sample, less than 20% were seen once. The sequencing input was naive CD8+ T cells from blood, with Jurkat cell RNA spiked in. Subset specified: FACS-sorted CD8+CD4-CCR7+CD45RA+ naive T cells. This TCR was recovered from a human donor in good health. Some libraries in this study had Jurkat cell RNA spiked in. V gene TRBV15 combines with J gene TRBJ1-6, with D hard to call. This CDR3 reads CATRDGRPNSPLHC. The CDR3 bases are TGTGCCACCAGGGATGGACGTCCAAATTCACCCCTCCACTGT.